This entry describes one T cell receptor (beta chain). Antigen specificity is unknown. The data were taken from a study of graft-versus-host responses after intestinal transplantation. Study as a whole: The whole recipient group had anti-thymocyte globulin induction followed by tacrolimus and steroids for two to four years. Findings and limits, study-wide: HvG clone declines early post-transplant were associated with peak circulating GvH levels.

Generated by immunoSEQ multiplex PCR, the TCRdb table keeps only in-frame clones and is missing some. The profile shows about 120,000 clones, approximately 93% of them singletons. This sequence originates from a human donor who was the organ donor for an intestinal transplant. Sequenced here: unstimulated CD8+ T cells sorted from spleen or lymph node cells, sampled before transplant.

CDR3 loop: CATSSPGQLLAGVAGELFF. CDR3 nucleotides: TGTGCCACCAGCAGCCCGGGTCAACTACTAGCGGGAGTTGCCGGGGAGCTGTTTTTT. The chain recombines TRBV15 with TRBJ2-2; 11 positions match TRBD2. Unmatched junction bases numbered 15, after V lost 3 bases and J lost 6 bases. The CDR3 extends over 19 amino acids. Germline lookup yields CDR1 LNHNV and CDR2 YYDKDF (reference sequence).